This T cell receptor (beta chain) is drawn from a study of T cell repertoires in cytomegalovirus infection. TCRdb used MiXCR to reprocess the reads, holding one entry per CDR3 protein. Seen here are about 360,000 distinct CDR3 sequences, approximately 18% observed once, and the top ten hold approximately 10%. The sample holds a few counts of this clonotype. The source is a human donor in good health (CMV status not recorded). Some clones in this sample may be carry-over from other donors' samples. Specimen: PBMCs.

In nucleotides, the CDR3 is TGTGCCAGCAGCCTTAAAGCGGGGTGGCCCTCTCTCCCCTACAATGAGCAGTTCTTC. Protein product: CASSLKAGWPSLPYNEQFF. This sequence joins TRBV7-9 and TRBJ2-1; 7 bases agree with TRBD2. V was pared by 5 bases and J by 2 bases, with 18 bases of the junction left unmatched. Germline-derived CDR1 and CDR2 are SEHNR and FQNEAQ (reference sequence). This CDR3 has 19 amino acids.